Listed below are T cell receptor beta chains from one sample, sequenced in a study of read filtering for tumor transcriptome and immune sequencing. MiXCR, applied by TCRdb to the reads, yields one record per CDR3 protein. The table shows about 35,000 distinct CDR3 sequences, with more than 13% occurring only once. The sample comprised a population of CD138-negative cells sorted from bone marrow. The receptors here all came from a donor aged 40 or over with multiple myeloma. Each CDR3 is given without its conserved first and last residue. The order of the fields is clone size, D gene, V gene, J gene, CDR3 protein. D genes are given only for firm matches. Only part of the rows carry a size: once, few, many, or a class if the clone is expanded.

>many|-|TRBV9|TRBJ1-1
ASSVEENTEAF
>many|-|TRBV7-2|TRBJ1-1
ASSLGSRWGAFEPNTEAF
>-|TRBD2|TRBV27|TRBJ2-5
ASSREVGETQY
>many|-|TRBV7-8|TRBJ2-5
ASSFNGRQETQY
>many|-|TRBV3-1|TRBJ2-7
ASSQEGHEQY
>-|TRBD2|TRBV2|TRBJ2-1
ASSASSGRADVRF
>-|TRBD1|TRBV7-9|TRBJ1-2
ASSLSGGSYGYT
>many|TRBD1|TRBV5-6|TRBJ2-1
ASSVGTGSGEQF
>many|TRBD1|TRBV18|TRBJ2-7
ASSQTTGHEQY
>many|TRBD2|TRBV28|TRBJ2-7
ASSSPAGATYEQY
>medium-sized|TRBD2|TRBV12-3/TRBV12-4|TRBJ2-1
ASSHLRDYSYNEQF
>many|-|TRBV7-3|TRBJ2-1
ASSSRERGGNEQF
>many|-|TRBV20-1|TRBJ2-5
SGRRDGAGETQY
>many|TRBD1|TRBV29-1|TRBJ2-1
SVRGQDNEQF
>many|TRBD2|TRBV20-1|TRBJ2-7
SASPSGRVREQY
>few|-|TRBV29-1|TRBJ2-2
SVPLTANTGELF
>many|-|TRBV4-1|TRBJ1-1
ASSQVRLNTEAF
>-|-|TRBV9|TRBJ2-6
ASSATGITSGANVLT
>many|TRBD1|TRBV6-1|TRBJ1-2
ASRDRGLGYGYT
>many|-|TRBV7-6|TRBJ2-5
ASSSRVQETQY
>few|-|TRBV6-1|TRBJ1-5
ASSVGLRLPRQPQH
>many|-|TRBV7-9|TRBJ1-1
ASSPRGERDTEAF
>many|TRBD2|TRBV7-9|TRBJ2-2
ASTRKGTSGRSGELF